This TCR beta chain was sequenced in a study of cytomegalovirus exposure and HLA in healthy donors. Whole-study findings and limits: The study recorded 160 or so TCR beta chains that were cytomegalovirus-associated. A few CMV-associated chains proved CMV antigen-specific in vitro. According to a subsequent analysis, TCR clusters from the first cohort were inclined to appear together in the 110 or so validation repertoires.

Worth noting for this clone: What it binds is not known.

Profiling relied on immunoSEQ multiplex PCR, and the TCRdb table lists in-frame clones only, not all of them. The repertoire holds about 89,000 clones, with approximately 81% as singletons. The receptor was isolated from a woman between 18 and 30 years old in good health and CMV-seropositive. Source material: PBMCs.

In DNA, the CDR3 is TGTGCCAGCAGCTCGGGGACTAGCGGGGGAACGCAGTATTTT. Translated, it gives CASSSGTSGGTQYF. This rearrangement joins TRBV13 to TRBJ2-3; 14 positions match TRBD2. There are 14 residues in the CDR3. V shed 4 bases and J 9 bases; nucleotides not matched to a gene: 3. In germline, CDR1 is PRHDT, CDR2 FYEKMQ (reference sequence).